Listed below are T cell receptor beta chains from one sample, sequenced in a study of graft-versus-host responses after intestinal transplantation. Antigens for these TCRs are unknown. Only in-frame clones appear in the TCRdb table, and some are missing; sequencing was by immunoSEQ multiplex PCR. The data hold under 130,000 clones, with over 85% observed a single time. The sequencing here drew on unstimulated CD8+ T cells sorted from spleen or lymph node cells, taken before intestinal transplant. These receptors were taken from a human donor who received an intestinal transplant. The CDR3 runs from the conserved cysteine through the conserved F or W. Fields, in order: J gene, D gene, clone size, V gene, CDR3 protein, CDR3 DNA. D genes are given only for firm matches. Some rows have no size entry. The others give once, few or many, or a class for an expanded clone.

TRBJ1-1,TRBD1,NA,TRBV4-1,CASSQAQGGEAFF,TGCGCCAGCAGCCAAGCCCAGGGGGGTGAAGCTTTCTTT
TRBJ1-2,NA,once,TRBV5-6,CASSFGQDNYGYTF,TGTGCCAGCAGCTTTGGGCAGGATAACTATGGCTACACCTTC
TRBJ1-2,NA,NA,TRBV19,CASSIEDRSYYGYTF,TGTGCCAGTAGTATCGAAGACAGGTCATACTATGGCTACACCTTC
TRBJ1-4,NA,NA,TRBV9,CASSVDPGGVHDEKLFF,TGTGCCAGCAGCGTAGACCCAGGCGGTGTACATGATGAAAAACTGTTTTTT
TRBJ2-7,NA,NA,TRBV30,CAWSVQYTYEQYF,TGTGCCTGGAGTGTACAGTACACCTACGAGCAGTACTTC
TRBJ2-3,TRBD1,NA,TRBV7-6,CASSSWDRGDSDTQYF,TGTGCCAGCAGCTCCTGGGACAGGGGGGATTCAGATACGCAGTATTTT
TRBJ1-2,NA,NA,TRBV5-6,CASSSPGNYGYTF,TGTGCCAGCAGCTCCCCAGGGAACTATGGCTACACCTTC
TRBJ2-1,TRBD2,NA,TRBV30,CAWRELAGGPCRYNEQFF,TGTGCCTGGAGGGAACTAGCGGGGGGCCCTTGTAGATACAATGAGCAGTTCTTC
TRBJ1-5,TRBD1,once,TRBV27,CASSFGQGNQPQHF,TGTGCCAGCAGTTTTGGACAGGGCAATCAGCCCCAGCATTTT
TRBJ2-7,NA,NA,TRBV27,CASSIFTGVSYEQYF,TGTGCCAGCAGTATTTTCACCGGGGTCTCCTACGAGCAGTACTTC
TRBJ1-1,NA,NA,TRBV12-5,CASGLTTLNYRQLQMNTEAFF,TGTGCTAGTGGTTTGACCACACTCAACTATCGACAGCTACAGATGAACACTGAAGCTTTCTTT
TRBJ1-2,NA,NA,TRBV11-2,CASSPPGNYGYTF,TGTGCCAGCAGTCCACCGGGGAACTATGGCTACACCTTC
TRBJ2-1,NA,once,TRBV15,CATSRDIGESSYNEQFF,TGTGCCACCAGCAGAGATATTGGGGAAAGCTCCTACAATGAGCAGTTCTTC
TRBJ2-5,NA,NA,TRBV28,CASRSQFNFREERETQYF,TGTGCCAGCAGATCCCAATTTAACTTCAGGGAGGAGCGAGAGACCCAGTACTTC
TRBJ1-1,TRBD1,NA,TRBV7-6,CASSLNRGGTEAFF,TGTGCCAGCAGCTTAAACAGGGGTGGTACTGAAGCTTTCTTT
TRBJ1-6,NA,NA,TRBV9,CASSVNREGTYNSPLHF,TGTGCCAGCAGCGTAAACAGGGAAGGAACCTATAATTCACCCCTCCACTTT
TRBJ2-1,TRBD2,once,TRBV11-2,CASSPAGGPNGEQFF,TGTGCCAGCAGCCCAGCGGGGGGGCCTAATGGTGAGCAGTTCTTC
TRBJ2-1,NA,NA,TRBV13,CASSFSSYNEQFF,TGTGCCAGCAGCTTCAGCTCCTACAATGAGCAGTTCTTC
TRBJ1-2,NA,NA,TRBV7-8,CASSLALGDYGYTF,TGTGCCAGCAGCTTAGCTTTGGGCGACTATGGCTACACCTTC
TRBJ2-7,TRBD1,NA,TRBV10-1,CASSGWDRIDEQYF,TGCGCCAGCAGCGGATGGGACAGGATCGACGAGCAGTACTTC
TRBJ1-3,NA,NA,TRBV19,CAMSMGPGNTIYF,TGTGCCATGTCGATGGGGCCTGGAAACACCATATATTTT
TRBJ2-3,TRBD1,NA,TRBV7-3,CASSPGTGSLTDTQYF,TGTGCCAGCAGCCCGGGGACAGGGAGTCTTACAGATACGCAGTATTTT
TRBJ1-2,NA,NA,TRBV9,CASSPSGSGNYGYTF,TGTGCCAGCAGCCCTTCCGGTTCAGGGAACTATGGCTACACCTTC
TRBJ1-5,NA,NA,TRBV15,CATSRVRGSNQPQHF,TGTGCCACCAGCAGAGTTCGGGGTAGCAATCAGCCCCAGCATTTT
TRBJ2-7,NA,once,TRBV13,CASSLGQGSRREQYF,TGTGCCAGCAGCTTAGGACAGGGAAGCCGCCGCGAGCAGTACTTC
TRBJ2-7,NA,few,TRBV7-9,CASSLVAGGREQYF,TGTGCCAGCAGCTTAGTTGCTGGGGGTCGCGAGCAGTACTTC
TRBJ1-5,NA,NA,TRBV15,CATSRDNSNQPQHF,TGTGCCACCAGCAGAGATAATAGCAATCAGCCCCAGCATTTT
TRBJ1-6,TRBD1,NA,TRBV6-1,CASERGHYSPLHF,TGTGCCAGCGAGAGGGGGCATTATTCACCCCTCCACTTT
TRBJ2-1,TRBD2,NA,TRBV18,CASSPPLETSGAEQFF,TGTGCCAGCTCACCACCACTTGAGACTAGCGGGGCGGAGCAGTTCTTC
TRBJ2-1,NA,NA,TRBV4-1,CASSLKNSYNEQFF,TGCGCCAGCAGCCTAAAGAATTCCTACAATGAGCAGTTCTTC
TRBJ1-1,NA,NA,TRBV7-9,CASSLGAREAFF,TGTGCCAGCAGCTTGGGGGCCAGGGAAGCTTTCTTT
TRBJ1-3,NA,NA,TRBV4-3,CASSEKQVTGNTIYF,TGCGCCAGCAGCGAGAAACAGGTCACCGGAAACACCATATATTTT
TRBJ1-6,NA,NA,TRBV10-2,CASSEGYDNSPLHF,TGCGCCAGCAGTGAGGGATATGATAATTCACCCCTCCACTTT
TRBJ2-1,NA,NA,TRBV14,CASNRESYNEQFF,TGTGCCAGCAACAGGGAGTCCTACAATGAGCAGTTCTTC
TRBJ2-1,TRBD1,NA,TRBV11-2,CASSSGTGYNEQFF,TGTGCCAGCAGCTCCGGGACAGGGTACAATGAGCAGTTCTTC
TRBJ2-6,NA,NA,TRBV29-1,CSVLGVSGANVLTF,TGCAGCGTTCTGGGGGTCTCTGGGGCCAACGTCCTGACTTTC
TRBJ2-7,NA,NA,TRBV7-9,CASSSSADRGHEQYF,TGTGCCAGCAGCTCGTCTGCAGACAGAGGCCACGAGCAGTACTTC
TRBJ2-3,NA,NA,TRBV2,CASRSTTRTDTQYF,TGTGCCAGCAGGTCCACTACTCGCACAGATACGCAGTATTTT
TRBJ2-7,NA,NA,TRBV7-9,CASSLGMGEQYF,TGTGCCAGCAGCTTAGGAATGGGGGAGCAGTACTTC
TRBJ2-7,NA,NA,TRBV5-4,CASSLDGTAYEQYF,TGTGCCAGCAGCTTGGATGGGACCGCCTACGAGCAGTACTTC
TRBJ2-7,TRBD1,once,TRBV5-6,CASSLSGTGYYEQYF,TGTGCCAGCAGTCTCTCCGGGACAGGATACTACGAGCAGTACTTC